Each of the 14 T cell receptor beta chains below was sequenced from the same sample in a study of shared clonotypes between healthy human individuals. The method was immunoSEQ multiplex PCR; TCRdb's version includes in-frame clones alone and lacks a portion of them. The profile covers about 770,000 clones, with over 55% appearing a single time and under 2% taken by the ten largest. The sample was memory CD4+ T cells sorted from blood. Subset noted: CD45RA-negative fraction. Receptors were obtained from a woman aged 25 to 39 in good health.

The chain couples TRBV29-1 to TRBJ2-4; D possibly uses TRBD1 or TRBD2 (6 bases each). Trimming shortened V by 4 bases and J by 6 bases, and 13 bases separated the two germline ends. Germline V CDR1 and CDR2: SQVTM, ANQGSEA. CDR3 length: 13 amino acids. Written as DNA, the CDR3 is TGCAGCGTTGTCCGACAGGAGGGAAACATTCAGTACTTC. As protein: CSVVRQEGNIQYF.

The rearrangement uses TRBV5-1 and TRBJ1-2; no firm D call. The CDR3 covers 13 residues. Germline assignment: CDR1 SGHRS and CDR2 YFSETQ. Trimming pared 5 bases from V and 0 bases from J, leaving 8 bases between. CDR3 sequence (DNA): TGCGCCAGCAGAACCGAGACTAACTATGGCTACACCTTC. Amino acids: CASRTETNYGYTF.

V usage is TRBV19 and J usage is TRBJ1-1; possibly TRBD1 for D (5 bases). The V end lost 6 bases, the J end lost 4 bases, and 12 bases lay between the germline ends. Looked up from germline, CDR1 is LNHDA and CDR2 is SQIVND (reference sequence). The CDR3 spans 13 residues. The CDR3 DNA sequence: TGTGCCAGTAGATCAGGTGGGACCACTGAAGCTTTCTTT. It yields the protein CASRSGGTTEAFF.

This clone came up a few times. The chain joins TRBV2 to TRBJ1-5; 7 positions agree with TRBD1. The CDR3 spans 14 residues. The ends lost 4 bases at V and 3 bases at J; junction bases unmatched: 3. Per the germline V gene, CDR1 is SNHLY and CDR2 is FYNNEI. The CDR3 DNA follows: TGTGCCAGCAGTGCGACAGGGATCAATCAGCCCCAGCATTTT. Translating it yields CASSATGINQPQHF.

The V and J genes are TRBV18 and TRBJ2-7; D remains ambiguous. CDR1 and CDR2 (germline): KGHSH, LQKENI. V shed 4 bases and J shed 0 bases, with 7 bases lying between them. The CDR3 is 13 residues long. The CDR3 sequence is CASSRDPSYEQYF. Written as DNA, the CDR3 is TGTGCCAGCTCACGGGATCCCTCCTACGAGCAGTACTTC.

The chain joins TRBV28 to TRBJ2-7, with 8 bases fitting TRBD2. The germline CDR1 and CDR2 sequences are MDHEN and SYDVKM. The CDR3 covers 12 residues. The junction had 4 bases not matched to a gene; V was cut back by 10 bases and J by 2 bases. CDR3 protein: CAITSGPYEQYF. Written as DNA, the CDR3 is TGTGCCATCACTAGCGGTCCCTACGAGCAGTACTTC. Looking up the rest from reference TRBV28 and TRBJ2-7 gives the full variable domain: DVKVTQSSRYLVKRTGEKVFLECVQDMDHENMFWYRQDPGLGLRLIYFSYDVKMKEKGDIPEGYSVSREKKERFSLILESASTNQTSMYLCAITSGPYEQYFGPGTRLTVT.

This chain joins TRBV6-1 and TRBJ2-6; the match to TRBD1 covers 12 bases. J was trimmed by 0 bases and V by 4 bases; bases with no gene match: 4. The CDR3 consists of 18 residues. The V gene's germline CDR1 is MNHNS and CDR2 SASEGT. The CDR3 here is CASSAGTGGSSGANVLTF. The DNA for the CDR3 is TGTGCCAGCAGTGCCGGGACAGGGGGCTCCTCTGGGGCCAACGTCCTGACTTTC.

This clone was seen more than once but under ten times. The chain links TRBV28 to TRBJ2-3; no reliable D call. This CDR3 spans 13 amino acids. Germline CDR1 is MDHEN and CDR2 is SYDVKM. The V and J ends lost 3 bases and 6 bases respectively, with 10 bases between them. The CDR3 loop is CASSLMGKDTQYF. The DNA for the CDR3 is TGTGCCAGCAGTTTGATGGGGAAGGATACGCAGTATTTT.

CDR3 amino acids: CASSERGRGPETQYF. The CDR3 DNA reads TGCGCCAGCAGTGAAAGGGGCAGGGGTCCAGAGACCCAGTACTTC. The V call is TRBV10-2, the J call TRBJ2-5; D possibly corresponds to TRBD1 (6 bases). V was cut by 3 bases and J by 4 bases, with 15 bases left in between. This CDR3 is built from 15 residues. Germline V gene data show CDR1 as WSHSY and CDR2 as SAAADI.

The V and J genes are TRBV6-5 and TRBJ2-3; D unclear. The ends were cut back, 0 bases at V and 6 bases at J, with 10 bases in the middle. The CDR3 has 14 residues. Germline loops: CDR1 MNHEY, CDR2 SVGAGI. The CDR3 loop reads CASSYSNYGDTQYF. CDR3 DNA: TGTGCCAGCAGTTACTCGAACTATGGGGATACGCAGTATTTT.

This chain connects TRBV5-6 to TRBJ1-2, with D possibly matching TRBD1 (6 bases). V gave up 0 bases and J gave up 9 bases, with 12 bases separating them. The CDR3 is 13 residues long. CDR1 and CDR2 from the germline V gene are SGHDT and YYEEEE. The CDR3 spells CASSLERTASYTF. As DNA, the CDR3 is TGTGCCAGCAGCTTGGAACGGACAGCGAGCTACACCTTC.

This chain connects TRBV6-5 to TRBJ2-5, with D tentatively TRBD1 (6 bases). Between the trimmed V and J ends, which lost 6 bases and 4 bases, there was a span of 15 bases. The CDR3 is 14 residues long. CDR1 and CDR2 (germline): MNHEY, SVGAGI. The CDR3 sequence is CASRDRGRGETQYF. The CDR3 region has the DNA TGTGCCAGCAGGGACAGAGGGCGCGGAGAGACCCAGTACTTC.

The chain uses TRBV9 and TRBJ2-2; TRBD2 might be the D (5 bases). Looked up from germline, CDR1 is SGDLS and CDR2 is YYNGEE. There are 14 residues in the CDR3. Between the trimmed V and J ends, which lost 4 bases and 4 bases, there was a span of 11 bases. The CDR3 reads CASSRTGGTGELFF. The CDR3 DNA follows: TGTGCCAGCAGCCGGACTGGAGGCACCGGGGAGCTGTTTTTT.

The chain couples TRBV6-5 to TRBJ2-7; maybe TRBD1 (6 bases). Germline CDR1 MNHEY, CDR2 SVGAGI. The CDR3 contains 15 residues. Trimming removed 2 bases at V and 0 bases at J, with 11 bases between. DNA for the CDR3: TGTGCCAGCAGTTACGCAGGGGCCAGCTCCTACGAGCAGTACTTC. Translated, it gives CASSYAGASSYEQYF.